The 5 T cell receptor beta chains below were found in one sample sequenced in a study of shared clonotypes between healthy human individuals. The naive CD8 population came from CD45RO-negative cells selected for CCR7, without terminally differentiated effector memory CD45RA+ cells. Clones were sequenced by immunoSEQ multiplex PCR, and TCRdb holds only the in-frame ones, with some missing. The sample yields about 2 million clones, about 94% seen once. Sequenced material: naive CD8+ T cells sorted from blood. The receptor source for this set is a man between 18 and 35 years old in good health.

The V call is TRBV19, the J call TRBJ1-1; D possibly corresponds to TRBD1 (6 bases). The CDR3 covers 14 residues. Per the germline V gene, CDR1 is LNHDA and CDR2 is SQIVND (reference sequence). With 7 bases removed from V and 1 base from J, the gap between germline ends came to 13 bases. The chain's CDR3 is CASTRTAWNTEAFF. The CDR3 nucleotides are TGTGCCAGTACTAGGACAGCGTGGAACACTGAAGCTTTCTTT.

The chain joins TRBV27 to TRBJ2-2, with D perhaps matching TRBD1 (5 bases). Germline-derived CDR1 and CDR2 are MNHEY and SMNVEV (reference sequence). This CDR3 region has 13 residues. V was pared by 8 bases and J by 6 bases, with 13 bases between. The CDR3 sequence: CASAQGAAGELFF. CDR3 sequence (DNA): TGTGCCAGCGCCCAAGGGGCAGCCGGGGAGCTGTTTTTT.

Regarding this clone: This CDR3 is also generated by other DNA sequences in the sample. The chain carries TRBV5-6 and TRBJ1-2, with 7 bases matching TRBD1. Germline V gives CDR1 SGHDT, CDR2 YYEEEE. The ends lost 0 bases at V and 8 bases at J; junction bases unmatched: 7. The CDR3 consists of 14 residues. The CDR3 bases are TGTGCCAGCAGCTTGGTCGACAGGGTGGACGGCTACACCTTC. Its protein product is CASSLVDRVDGYTF.

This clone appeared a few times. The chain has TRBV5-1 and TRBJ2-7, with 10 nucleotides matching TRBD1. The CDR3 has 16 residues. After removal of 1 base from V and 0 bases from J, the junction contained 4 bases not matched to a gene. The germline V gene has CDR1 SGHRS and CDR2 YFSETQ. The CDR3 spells CASSLRTGGISYEQYF. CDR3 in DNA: TGCGCCAGCAGCTTGCGGACAGGGGGAATCTCCTACGAGCAGTACTTC. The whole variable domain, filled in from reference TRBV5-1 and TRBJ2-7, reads KAGVTQTPRYLIKTRGQQVTLSCSPISGHRSVSWYQQTPGQGLQFLFEYFSETQRNKGNFPGRFSGRQFSNSRSEMNVSTLELGDSALYLCASSLRTGGISYEQYFGPGTRLTVT.

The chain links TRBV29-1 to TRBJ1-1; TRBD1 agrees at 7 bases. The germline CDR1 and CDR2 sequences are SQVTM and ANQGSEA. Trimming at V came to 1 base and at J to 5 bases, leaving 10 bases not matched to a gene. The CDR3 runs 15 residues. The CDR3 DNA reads TGCAGCGTTGAAGGGGACACCAGGGGGGGGACTGAAGCTTTCTTT. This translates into CSVEGDTRGGTEAFF.